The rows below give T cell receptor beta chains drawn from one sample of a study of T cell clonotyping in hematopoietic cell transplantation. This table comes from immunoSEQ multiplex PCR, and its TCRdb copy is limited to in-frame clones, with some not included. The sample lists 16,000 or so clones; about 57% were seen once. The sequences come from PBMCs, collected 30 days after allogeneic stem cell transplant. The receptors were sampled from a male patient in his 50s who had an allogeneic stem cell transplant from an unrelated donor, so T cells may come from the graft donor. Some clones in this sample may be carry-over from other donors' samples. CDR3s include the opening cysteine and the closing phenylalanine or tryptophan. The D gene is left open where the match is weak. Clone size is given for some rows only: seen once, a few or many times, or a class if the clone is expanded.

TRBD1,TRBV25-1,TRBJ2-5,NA,CASSEGVAGTGLETQYF,TGTGCCAGCAGTGAAGGGGTAGCCGGGACAGGTCTAGAGACCCAGTACTTC
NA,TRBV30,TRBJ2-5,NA,CAWSVNRAETQYF,TGTGCCTGGAGTGTAAACCGAGCGGAGACCCAGTACTTC
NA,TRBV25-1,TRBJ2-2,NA,CASSEARNTGELFF,TGTGCCAGCAGTGAAGCGAGGAACACCGGGGAACTGTTTTTT
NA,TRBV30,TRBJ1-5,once,CAWSVRGGSNQPQHF,TGTGCCTGGAGTGTACGAGGCGGTAGCAATCAGCCCCAGCATTTT
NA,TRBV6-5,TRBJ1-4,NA,CASSYSWGRGDEKLFF,TGTGCCAGCAGTTACTCGTGGGGGCGGGGGGATGAAAAACTGTTTTTT
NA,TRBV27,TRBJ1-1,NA,CASSLGMTNTEAFF,TGTGCCAGCAGTTTAGGAATGACTAACACTGAAGCTTTCTTT
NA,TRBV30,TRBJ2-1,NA,CAWSVGLEQFF,TGTGCCTGGAGTGTAGGTTTGGAGCAGTTCTTC
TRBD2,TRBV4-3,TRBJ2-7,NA,CASSQSLALSSYEQYF,TGCGCCAGCAGCCAATCACTAGCGCTAAGCTCCTACGAGCAGTACTTC
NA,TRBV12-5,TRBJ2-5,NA,CASGSPRGGETQYF,TGTGCTAGTGGTTCCCCCCGGGGCGGGGAGACCCAGTACTTC
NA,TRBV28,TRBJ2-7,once,CASTMGLRRTYEQYF,TGTGCCAGCACCATGGGGCTCAGACGAACCTACGAGCAGTACTTC
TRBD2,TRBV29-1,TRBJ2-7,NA,CSGQKSGGAEQYF,TGCAGCGGCCAGAAAAGCGGGGGGGCCGAGCAGTACTTC
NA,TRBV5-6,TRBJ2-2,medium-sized,CASSWSSGELFF,TGTGCCAGCAGCTGGAGTTCCGGGGAGCTGTTTTTT
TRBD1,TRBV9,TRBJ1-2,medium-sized,CASSVATGTVGYTF,TGTGCCAGCAGCGTAGCGACAGGGACCGTAGGCTACACCTTC
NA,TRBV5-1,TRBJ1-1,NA,CASSGLQGQTEAFF,TGCGCCAGCAGCGGCTTACAGGGCCAGACTGAAGCTTTCTTT
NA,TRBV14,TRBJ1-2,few,CASSTGGGYGYTF,TGTGCCAGCAGCACGGGGGGTGGATATGGCTACACCTTC
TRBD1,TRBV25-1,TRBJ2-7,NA,CASSEATGQGGSYEQYF,TGTGCCAGCAGCGAAGCAACCGGACAGGGAGGCTCCTACGAGCAGTACTTC
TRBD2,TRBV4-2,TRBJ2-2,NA,CASSQSGLATGELFF,TGTGCCAGCAGCCAATCGGGACTAGCTACCGGGGAGCTGTTTTTT
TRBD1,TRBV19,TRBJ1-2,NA,CASSRGTELNYGYTF,TGTGCCAGTAGTCGGGGGACAGAACTTAACTATGGCTACACCTTC
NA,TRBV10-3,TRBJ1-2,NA,CAISEDRFGYTF,TGTGCCATCAGTGAAGACCGGTTTGGCTACACCTTC
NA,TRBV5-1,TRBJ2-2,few,CASSLTGGIGELFF,TGCGCCAGCAGCCTAACTGGGGGGATCGGGGAGCTGTTTTTT
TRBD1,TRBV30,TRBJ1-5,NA,CAWSSRGFFQPQHF,TGTGCCTGGAGTAGCAGGGGGTTCTTTCAGCCCCAGCATTTT
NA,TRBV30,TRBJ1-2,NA,CAWSFKFYGYTF,TGTGCCTGGAGTTTCAAATTTTATGGCTACACCTTC
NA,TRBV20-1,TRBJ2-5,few,CSAGEQETQYF,TGCAGTGCCGGGGAACAAGAGACCCAGTACTTC
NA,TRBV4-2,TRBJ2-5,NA,CASSQVAGTPQYF,TGTGCCAGCAGCCAAGTTGCCGGAACCCCCCAGTACTTC
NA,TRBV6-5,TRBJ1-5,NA,CAGPAFCQPQHF,TGTGCCGGACCTGCTTTTTGTCAGCCCCAGCATTTT
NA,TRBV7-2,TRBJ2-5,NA,CASSLQVQETQYF,TGTGCCAGCAGCCTACAGGTTCAAGAGACCCAGTACTTC
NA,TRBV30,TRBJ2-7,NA,CAWSLGIRRYF,TGTGCCTGGAGTCTAGGCATTCGGCGGTACTTC
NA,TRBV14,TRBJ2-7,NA,CASSSMGAKSYEQYF,TGTGCCAGCAGCAGTATGGGGGCCAAGTCCTACGAGCAGTACTTC
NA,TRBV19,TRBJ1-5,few,CASNLLNQPQHF,TGTGCCAGTAACCTTCTTAATCAGCCCCAGCATTTT
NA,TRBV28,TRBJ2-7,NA,CASSLRATYEQYF,TGTGCCAGCAGTCTAAGGGCGACCTACGAGCAGTACTTC
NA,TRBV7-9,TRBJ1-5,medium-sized,CASTSGGNQPQHF,TGTGCCAGCACCTCCGGGGGGAATCAGCCCCAGCATTTT
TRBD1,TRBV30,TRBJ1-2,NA,CAWSVLGTGVGGCTF,TGTGCCTGGAGTGTACTAGGGACAGGGGTAGGGGGCTGCACCTTC
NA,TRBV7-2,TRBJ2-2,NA,CASSLLIGTPPGELFF,TGTGCCAGCAGCTTACTGATCGGGACGCCTCCCGGGGAGCTGTTTTTT
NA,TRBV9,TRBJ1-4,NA,CASSVGGEPNEKLFF,TGTGCCAGCAGCGTAGGAGGGGAGCCTAATGAAAAACTGTTTTTT
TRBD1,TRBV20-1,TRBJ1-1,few,CSAGQGGRAFF,TGCAGTGCAGGACAGGGGGGGAGGGCTTTCTTT
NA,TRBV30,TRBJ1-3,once,CAWKEVGNTIYF,TGTGCCTGGAAAGAGGTTGGAAACACCATATATTTT
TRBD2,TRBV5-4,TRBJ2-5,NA,CASSHGGGQETQYF,TGTGCCAGCAGCCACGGCGGGGGCCAAGAGACCCAGTACTTC
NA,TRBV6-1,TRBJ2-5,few,CASSVMERNQETQYF,TGTGCCAGCAGTGTAATGGAGCGGAACCAAGAGACCCAGTACTTC